Listed below are T cell receptor beta chains from one sample, sequenced in a study of blood T cell repertoires in COVID-19. The data were produced by immunoSEQ multiplex PCR, yet TCRdb's version contains in-frame clones alone and is incomplete. Of 90,000 to 120,000 clones listed, 89% were seen once; the top ten hold 4.5% to 5%. The sequencing input was peripheral blood. These receptors were taken from a man between 35 and 55 years old with active or convalescent COVID-19. Each CDR3 is given with its conserved first and last residue. The order of the fields is clone size, D gene, J gene, V gene, CDR3 length, CDR3 protein, CDR3 DNA. The D gene is left open where the match is weak. A row's size may be missing; if present it is once, few, many or a size class.

>-|-|TRBJ1-5|TRBV7-2|13
CASSLTAGQPQHF
TGTGCCAGCAGCCTGACAGCAGGGCAGCCCCAGCATTTT
>-|-|TRBJ2-7|TRBV29-1|11
CSVDSTYEQYF
TGCAGCGTTGACAGTACCTACGAGCAGTACTTC
>-|TRBD2|TRBJ2-2|TRBV5-1|16
CASSFTPGLATGELFF
TGCGCCAGCAGCTTCACACCGGGACTAGCCACCGGGGAGCTGTTTTTT
>once|TRBD1|TRBJ2-5|TRBV27|14
CASSGQGARETQYF
TGTGCCAGCAGTGGGCAGGGGGCGCGGGAGACCCAGTACTTC
>-|-|TRBJ2-2|TRBV6-5|13
CASSWTDTGELFF
TGTGCCAGCAGTTGGACAGACACCGGGGAGCTGTTTTTT
>-|TRBD1|TRBJ2-7|TRBV19|15
CASSTQPGQAREQYF
TGTGCCAGTAGTACCCAACCCGGACAGGCCCGCGAGCAGTACTTC
>-|TRBD1|TRBJ1-5|TRBV9|15
CASSAGQAGNQPQHF
TGTGCCAGCAGCGCCGGACAGGCCGGCAATCAGCCCCAGCATTTT
>-|TRBD2|TRBJ2-5|TRBV18|15
CASSPGTSVGETQYF
TGTGCCAGCTCACCAGGGACTAGCGTTGGGGAGACCCAGTACTTC
>-|-|TRBJ2-5|TRBV6-6|15
CASSVPRRQGETQYF
TGTGCCAGCAGTGTCCCCAGGAGGCAGGGGGAGACCCAGTACTTC
>once|TRBD2|TRBJ2-1|TRBV19|17
CASNRSGGRKGGNEQFF
TGTGCCAGTAATAGGAGCGGCGGGAGGAAAGGAGGCAATGAGCAGTTCTTC
>-|TRBD2|TRBJ2-5|TRBV5-8|16
CASSLGASGIQETQYF
TGTGCCAGCAGCTTGGGGGCTAGCGGGATCCAAGAGACCCAGTACTTC
>-|-|TRBJ1-6|TRBV3-1/TRBV3-2|14
CASSQEGGTMTLHF
TGTGCCAGCAGCCAAGAAGGCGGGACCATGACCCTCCACTTT
>-|-|TRBJ2-2|TRBV21-1|15
CASSKDRANTGELFF
TGTGCCAGCAGCAAGGACAGGGCGAACACCGGGGAGCTGTTTTTT
>-|-|TRBJ2-1|TRBV18|16
CASSRLRRDPYNEQFF
TGTGCCAGCTCGCGCCTTAGGAGGGACCCCTACAATGAGCAGTTCTTC
>-|TRBD1|TRBJ2-1|TRBV4-1|15
CASSQERTGGWEQFF
TGCGCCAGCAGCCAAGAACGGACAGGGGGCTGGGAGCAGTTCTTC
>-|-|TRBJ2-7|TRBV30|11
CAWSLGGEQYF
TGTGCCTGGAGCTTAGGCGGGGAGCAGTACTTC
>-|-|TRBJ1-1|TRBV19|15
CASSRLGEWDTEAFF
TGTGCCAGTAGTAGATTAGGGGAATGGGACACTGAAGCTTTCTTT
>-|-|TRBJ1-1|TRBV9|14
CASSPEEGRTEAFF
TGTGCCAGCAGCCCCGAGGAGGGGAGGACTGAAGCTTTCTTT
>-|-|TRBJ2-7|TRBV5-8|15
CASSLSGAASYEQYF
TGTGCCAGCAGCTTGAGTGGCGCGGCGTCGTACGAGCAGTACTTC
>-|TRBD2|TRBJ2-1|TRBV7-2|13
CASSPTSGREQFF
TGTGCCAGCAGCCCAACTAGCGGGAGAGAGCAGTTCTTC
>-|TRBD1|TRBJ1-2|TRBV12-3/TRBV12-4|13
CASSPTTGFGYTF
TGTGCCAGCAGCCCGACGACAGGGTTTGGCTACACCTTC
>-|TRBD1|TRBJ1-2|TRBV4-3|13
CASSPGGLYGYTF
TGCGCCAGCAGTCCAGGGGGACTCTATGGCTACACCTTC
>-|-|TRBJ2-1|TRBV15|14
CATSRGRGYNEQFF
TGTGCCACCAGCAGAGGCAGGGGATACAATGAGCAGTTCTTC
>-|-|TRBJ1-2|TRBV28|13
CASRTGINYGYTF
TGTGCCAGCAGAACCGGGATTAACTATGGCTACACCTTC
>-|TRBD1|TRBJ2-7|TRBV4-3|15
CASSQETGGPYEQYF
TGCGCCAGCAGCCAAGAAACAGGGGGCCCCTACGAGCAGTACTTC